The sequence of this T cell receptor (beta chain) was determined in a study of somatic mutations in cytotoxic T cells in rheumatoid arthritis. Germline values: CDR1 SGHTA, CDR2 FQGTGA. The trim removed 0 bases at V and 8 bases at J, leaving 8 bases unmatched. The CDR3 consists of 16 residues. Sequencing was performed with immunoSEQ multiplex PCR; in TCRdb, only in-frame clones are kept and a portion is missing. There are about 33,000 clones in the sample; around 80% occur only once, and more than 2.5% lies in the top ten. Study-level findings and limits: Just what the expanded CD8+ clones targeted, in terms of antigens, remained unknown. Per patient, the largest CD8+ clone was found to exceed 20% of CD8+ cells in about an eighth of the roughly 65 cases.

As concerns this clone: As yet, its antigen is unknown.

Blood donors served as healthy controls; their median age was roughly 50 years (range about 20-70), and 55% were female. Source material: CD8+ T cells sorted from blood. The chain combines TRBV7-3 with TRBJ2-1; TRBD2 agrees at 9 bases. The origin of this receptor is a man aged 35 to 55 in good health. Written as DNA, the CDR3 is TGTGCCAGCAGCTTAACGGTAGCGGGAGCCAGCGATGAGCAGTTCTTC. The encoded protein is CASSLTVAGASDEQFF.